The 10 T cell receptor beta chains given below trace back to one sample, sequenced in a study of TIL therapy for anti-PD-1-resistant metastatic lung cancer. Sequencing used immunoSEQ v3. Repertoires were generated with immunoSEQ multiplex PCR, while TCRdb's copy carries only in-frame clones and drops some. The sample consists of around 45,000 clones, less than 75% of them appearing once. Time point: pre-treatment sample, taken before nivolumab and TIL therapy. The tumor samples were excised metastases, mostly pleural nodules or supraclavicular lymph nodes. The sample consisted of tumor tissue, taken at baseline. These receptors all come from a person between 30 and 79 years old with non-small cell lung cancer.

The V and J genes are TRBV28 and TRBJ2-5; 8 bases are a match to TRBD1. V trimming: 6 bases; J trimming: 1 base; junction bases outside the gene matches: 7. Germline V CDR1 and CDR2: MDHEN, SYDVKM. CDR3 length equals 15 residues. The CDR3 protein is CASSPGQGRQETQYF. CDR3 coding DNA: TGTGCCAGCAGCCCCGGACAGGGACGCCAAGAGACCCAGTACTTC.

The genes are TRBV2 and TRBJ1-1; D is possibly TRBD1 (5 bases). The CDR3 runs 14 residues. Germline V gives CDR1 SNHLY, CDR2 FYNNEI. Trimming cost V 1 base and J 3 bases, with 9 bases left between them. CDR3 residues: CASSEGQGYTEAFF. The DNA of the CDR3 is TGTGCCAGCAGTGAAGGGCAGGGCTACACTGAAGCTTTCTTT.

This chain links TRBV5-6 with TRBJ2-7; TRBD1 matches at 9 bases. V trimming: 3 bases; J trimming: 4 bases; junction bases outside the gene matches: 8. The CDR3 has 15 amino acids. Germline V gene data show CDR1 as SGHDT and CDR2 as YYEEEE. The CDR3 reads CASSSAGTGWYEQYF. The CDR3 region has the DNA TGTGCCAGCAGCTCCGCCGGGACAGGGTGGTACGAGCAGTACTTC.

This clone was detected once. V and J are TRBV4-1 and TRBJ1-1; the match to TRBD1 covers 7 bases. CDR1 and CDR2 from the germline V gene are MGHRA and YSYEKL. This CDR3 is 18 amino acids long. The junction had 15 bases not matched to a gene; V was cut back by 2 bases and J by 3 bases. DNA of the CDR3: TGCGCCAGCAGCCAAATGCACCCGGGCAGGGGGTTTCACACTGAAGCTTTCTTT. It is translated as CASSQMHPGRGFHTEAFF.

V usage is TRBV6-6 and J usage is TRBJ2-6; D unresolved. Trimming shortened V by 0 bases and J by 2 bases, and 8 bases separated the two germline ends. Germline loops: CDR1 MNHNY, CDR2 SVGAGI (reference sequence). The CDR3 is made up of 16 amino acids. The CDR3: CASSYSLGTGANVLTF. CDR3 sequence (DNA): TGTGCCAGCAGTTACTCGTTAGGGACTGGGGCCAACGTCCTGACTTTC.

The genes are TRBV19 and TRBJ1-1; D is undetermined. Germline loops: CDR1 LNHDA, CDR2 SQIVND (reference sequence). V lost 10 bases and J 5 bases, leaving 20 bases between the germline ends. The CDR3 is 14 residues long. The CDR3 is CATHPLRVGTEAFF. The DNA of the CDR3 is TGTGCCACTCATCCTCTAAGGGTAGGGACTGAAGCTTTCTTT.

In its sample, this clone was seen a few times. This chain connects TRBV6-5 to TRBJ2-5; D may be TRBD2 (6 bases). V was trimmed by 0 bases and J by 4 bases, leaving 9 bases between them. The CDR3 runs 14 residues. Germline CDR1 is MNHEY and CDR2 is SVGAGI. CDR3 nucleotides: TGTGCCAGCAGTTACTCGGAGGGATCAGAGACCCAGTACTTC. It codes for CASSYSEGSETQYF.

V gene TRBV5-5 combines with J gene TRBJ2-7; D unclear. V lost 3 bases and J 2 bases, leaving 0 bases between the germline ends. The length of the CDR3 is 10 residues. Looked up from germline, CDR1 is SGHKS and CDR2 is YYEKEE (reference sequence). CDR3 coding DNA: TGTGCCAGCAGCTCCTACGAGCAGTACTTC. Translated, it gives CASSSYEQYF.

The chain links TRBV6-6 to TRBJ2-1, with D tentatively TRBD2 (5 bases). The CDR3 runs to 15 residues. V was clipped by 2 bases and J by 7 bases, with 15 bases between them. CDR1 is MNHNY, CDR2 SVGAGI, per germline (reference sequence). The CDR3 protein is CASSYGLSRGNEQFF. DNA of the CDR3: TGTGCCAGCAGTTACGGCCTCTCGAGAGGGAATGAGCAGTTCTTC.

This clone has just a few counts. The chain has TRBV5-1 and TRBJ2-4; 7 positions match TRBD2. V lost 2 bases and J lost 7; bases outside the gene matches: 6. The CDR3 sequence is 14 residues long. The germline V gene encodes CDR1 SGHRS and CDR2 YFSETQ. The CDR3 bases are TGCGCCAGCAGCTTCGGGGGAGGGCCTAACATTCAGTACTTC. This translates into CASSFGGGPNIQYF. The full variable domain, completed using reference TRBV5-1 and TRBJ2-4, is KAGVTQTPRYLIKTRGQQVTLSCSPISGHRSVSWYQQTPGQGLQFLFEYFSETQRNKGNFPGRFSGRQFSNSRSEMNVSTLELGDSALYLCASSFGGGPNIQYFGAGTRLSVL.